This T cell receptor (beta chain) was recorded in a study of T cells in Graves' hyperthyroidism and ophthalmopathy (dated by TCRdb to between 2019 and 2020). About the full investigation: TCR V-J signatures able to tell the groups apart were searched for in a discovery cohort of 100 patients, of whom about 40 had Graves' ophthalmopathy and roughly 58 had stable Graves' hyperthyroidism. An independent validation cohort of around 20 hyperthyroidism patients and about 15 patients who later progressed to ophthalmopathy tested prospective prediction of ophthalmopathy. For training and testing, the 100 or so patients in the discovery cohort were randomly divided in a 7:3 ratio. Thyroid tissue and blood T-cell repertoires from six or seven Graves' hyperthyroidism patients were also compared in the study. Following sampling, methimazole starting at 30 mg daily was given to hyperthyroidism patients, and high-dose intravenous methylprednisolone was given to ophthalmopathy patients. The paper describes TCR Vbeta CDR3 sequencing of 140 or so peripheral blood samples, made up of some 42 ophthalmopathy patients, 70 to 75 hyperthyroidism patients and around 17 progressor patients. Broader findings and caveats from the paper: A 13 V-J signature model separated ophthalmopathy from stable hyperthyroidism, with about 88% sensitivity and roughly 81% specificity in cross-validation and 80%/75% in testing. No statistical method was used to set the sample size in advance, and investigators knew the group allocation. Blood samples also contained most of the expanded thyroid clonotypes (frequency above 0.001), which suggests that blood repertoires may reflect thyroid immune responses. In validation, the model predicted progression to ophthalmopathy with 55% to 71% sensitivity and 72% to 75% specificity, a median of 6.5 months before onset.

Stable Graves' hyperthyroidism was defined as the absence of progression to ophthalmopathy over 18 months of follow-up. Hyperthyroidism patients were newly diagnosed, with disease duration under 2 months, and aged 18 to 65 years. Patients with uncontrolled infections, other autoimmune diseases, pregnancy or lactation were excluded. Diagnoses relied on clinical symptoms, serum thyroxine and TRAb, thyroid ultrasound and orbital computed tomography. Total RNA was extracted with Trizol reagent, and quality was checked on an Agilent 2100 Bioanalyzer. Ten or more counts support this clonotype. Its cognate antigen has yet to be identified. Per-base quality was not reported, and no clone a single base away is much larger than it. TCR beta CDR3 regions were amplified from RNA transcripts. The first round of RT-PCR for the TCR CDR3 was performed with the HTBI primer set and the Qiagen OneStep RT-PCR kit. Libraries were constructed in a second round of multiplex PCR, after which size selection and purification were performed. The libraries were sequenced on an Illumina HiSeq2000 using paired-end 100 bp reads. In the paper's pipeline: SOAPnuke was used to process the raw data, with reads discarded if the reads contained adapters or uncalled bases, had a mean Phred below 15, or lacked an exact constant-primer or identifier match. COPE v1.2.5 was used to merge high-quality paired reads, and clonotypes were defined as unique nucleotide sequences. Clonotypes were aligned to IMGT TRBV, TRBD and TRBJ reference segments using MiTCR v1.1. Analysis was restricted to V-J combinations with a frequency above 0.0001, which covered roughly 99% of repertoires. The TCS score was defined as the ratio of F50 (clonal expansion) to E x V (chaos), calculated using BLOSUM62-based TCRdist between CDR3 peptides within each V-J. Welch's t-statistics and random forest reduced some 510 V-J features to 13, which were used in a naive Bayes classifier (R e1071). The public sequencing data were trimmed at Q25 with fastp and processed into clonotypes with MiXCR by TCRdb, which kept only in-frame beta chains. Each record represents a unique CDR3 protein, reported with the most common genes and DNA among its rows. The authors' filters were not applied to this entry. Recorded for this sample are approximately 560,000 distinct CDR3 sequences; 46% of them occurred a single time. Just under 8.5% of the sample is taken by the ten largest.

In the germline V gene, CDR1 corresponds to SNHLY and CDR2 to FYNNEI. The CDR3 holds 13 amino acids from the cysteine to the phenylalanine. Only the CDR3 DNA stays, 39 bases, in frame from base 1. At the junction V is shortened by 4 bases and J by 7 bases, with 11 bases in between. The sequencing sample was made of peripheral blood or thyroid tissue (not recorded which). This receptor chain uses TRBV2 and TRBJ1-5; a weak D assignment points to TRBD1 (6 bases agree). The TCR originated in a young woman with Graves' hyperthyroidism. Donor details come from another sample of the same person, matched by shared clones. The CDR3 in this case is CASSVGGGQPQHF. The DNA reads TGTGCCAGCAGTGTTGGGGGCGGCCAGCCCCAGCATTTT. With the portions outside the CDR3 filled from the reference TRBV2 and TRBJ1-5 genes, the complete variable region becomes EPEVTQTPSHQVTQMGQEVILRCVPISNHLYFYWYRQILGQKVEFLVSFYNNEISEKSEIFDDQFSVERPDGSNFTLKIRSTKLEDSAMYFCASSVGGGQPQHFGDGTRLSIL.